Below are 22 T cell receptor beta chains sequenced from a single sample in a study of T-cell reconstitution after alpha-beta-depleted transplantation in children. Using unique molecular identifiers, the investigators prepared the TCRbeta library. TCRdb re-analysed the PCR reads in MiXCR, keeping a single row per CDR3 protein. The sample has more than 200,000 distinct CDR3 sequences, roughly 25% seen once. The sample here was PBMCs, taken before TCRalphabeta/CD19-depleted stem cell transplant. Receptors originate from a girl aged 2-10 years with Fanconi anemia, due to receive a stem cell transplant.

In its sample, this clonotype was seen many times. This rearrangement joins TRBV10-3 to TRBJ2-3; D may be TRBD1 (5 bases). This CDR3 is built from 12 residues. Trimming took 6 bases from V and 6 from J, leaving 10 bases between them. Per the germline V gene, CDR1 is ENHRY and CDR2 is SYGVKD. The chain's CDR3 is CAIRKAGDTQYF. The CDR3 region has the DNA TGTGCCATCAGAAAGGCAGGGGATACGCAGTATTTT.

This clonotype came up many times. The chain carries TRBV13 and TRBJ2-1, with 9 positions matching TRBD2. The germline V gene encodes CDR1 PRHDT and CDR2 FYEKMQ (reference sequence). CDR3 length: 22 residues. V shed 5 bases and J 6 bases; nucleotides not matched to a gene: 29. CDR3 nucleotide sequence: TGTGCCAGCAGCCTTAGACGGACAGCAGTTAGCGGGAGCACGGGCTCCGTCAATGAGCAGTTCTTC. It codes for CASSLRRTAVSGSTGSVNEQFF.

V usage is TRBV25-1 and J usage is TRBJ1-1, with D hard to call. CDR1 and CDR2 (germline): MGHDK, SYGVNS. V lost 4 bases and J 2 bases, leaving 11 bases between the germline ends. The CDR3 consists of 14 residues. The CDR3 protein is CASSVYSGNTEAFF. DNA for the CDR3: TGTGCCAGCAGTGTATATTCGGGCAACACTGAAGCTTTCTTT. Looking up the rest from reference TRBV25-1 and TRBJ1-1 gives the full variable domain: EADIYQTPRYLVIGTGKKITLECSQTMGHDKMYWYQQDPGMELHLIHYSYGVNSTEKGDLSSESTVSRIRTEHFPLTLESARPSHTSQYLCASSVYSGNTEAFFGQGTRLTVV.

V gene TRBV29-1 combines with J gene TRBJ2-7; 8 nucleotides align to TRBD2. This CDR3 has 14 residues. Germline CDR1 reads SQVTM; CDR2 reads ANQGSEA. V trimming: 4 bases; J trimming: 3 bases; junction bases outside the gene matches: 8. The CDR3 coding sequence is TGCAGCGTTGTGCCCGCGGGGGGAAGCTACGAGCAGTACTTC. Its protein is CSVVPAGGSYEQYF.

This clonotype showed up just a few times. Since the CDR3 does not end with the conserved phenylalanine or tryptophan, this likely comes from a read error. The limits of the CDR3 on the DNA are not certain, so only TCRdb's listed CDR3 is given. CDR3 sequence reads: CASSRDSTQK. J is TRBJ1-2 and V is TRBV21-1. TRBV21-1 is tagged as a pseudogene. The CDR3 has 10 residues if both end residues are counted.

This clonotype came up a few times. The chain carries TRBV24-1 and TRBJ1-1; TRBD1 aligns across 7 bases. Germline V gene data show CDR1 as KGHDR and CDR2 as SFDVKD. CDR3 size: 12 residues. Unmatched junction bases numbered 4, after V lost 3 bases and J lost 10 bases. The CDR3 loop reads CATSDGQEGAFF. In DNA form, the CDR3 reads TGTGCCACCAGTGATGGACAGGAGGGAGCTTTCTTT.

The genes are TRBV20-1 and TRBJ1-5; TRBD1 agrees at 8 bases. Germline lookup yields CDR1 DFQATT and CDR2 SNEGSKA (reference sequence). V gave up 3 bases and J gave up 5 bases; unmatched junction bases: 6. The length of the CDR3 is 14 residues. The CDR3 DNA reads as TGCAGTGCTAGGTTGGGACAGGACTATCAGCCCCAGCATTTT. Amino acids: CSARLGQDYQPQHF.

V usage is TRBV6-1 and J usage is TRBJ2-7, with 12 nucleotides matching TRBD2. Germline assignment: CDR1 MNHNS and CDR2 SASEGT. This CDR3 region has 14 residues. V trimming: 7 bases; J trimming: 4 bases; junction bases outside the gene matches: 5. The CDR3 protein is CASTLLAGGYEQYF. As DNA, the CDR3 is TGTGCCAGCACCCTGCTAGCGGGAGGGTACGAGCAGTACTTC.

This clonotype has ten or more counts. The rearrangement joins TRBV7-2 to TRBJ1-1, with D maybe TRBD1 (6 bases). Germline lookup yields CDR1 SGHTA and CDR2 FQGNSA. The V end lost 1 base, the J end lost 0 bases, and 12 bases lay between the germline ends. The length of the CDR3 is 16 residues. The CDR3 region is CASSLDSGAMNTEAFF. The CDR3 DNA follows: TGTGCCAGCAGCTTAGATTCAGGGGCAATGAACACTGAAGCTTTCTTT.

This clonotype has a handful of counts. This CDR3 reads CASSGAWRGTNTGELFF. The DNA of the CDR3 is TGCGCCAGCAGCGGGGCATGGCGGGGTACGAACACCGGGGAGCTGTTTTTT. The V gene is TRBV10-2, the J gene TRBJ2-2, with a possible D match to TRBD2 (6 bases). Germline V lookup: CDR1 WSHSY, CDR2 SAAADI. The V end was cut by 6 bases, the J end by 0 bases, with 17 bases between. The CDR3 consists of 17 residues.

This clonotype was seen a handful of times. The genes are TRBV25-1 and TRBJ2-3; D perhaps matches TRBD2 (7 bases). The CDR3 is made up of 13 amino acids. Germline lookup yields CDR1 MGHDK and CDR2 SYGVNS. The V and J ends lost 8 bases and 7 bases respectively, with 16 bases between them. Here the CDR3 reads CASSPGGPHTQYF. The CDR3 coding sequence is TGTGCCAGCTCCCCCGGGGGGCCCCATACGCAGTATTTT.

This clonotype was recorded at least ten times. The V and J genes are TRBV29-1 and TRBJ2-7, with 7 bases fitting TRBD1. The CDR3 is made up of 13 amino acids. Per germline, CDR1 SQVTM and CDR2 ANQGSEA. The V gene end was trimmed by 3 bases and the J gene end by 1 base; junction bases not matched to a gene: 3. CDR3 nucleotide sequence: TGCAGCGTTGAGACAGGGATGTCCTACGAGCAGTACTTC. It encodes CSVETGMSYEQYF.

This clonotype turned up a few times. The genes are TRBV12-3 or TRBV12-4 and TRBJ2-7, with no clear D. V lost 1 base, J lost 2 bases, and 6 bases lay in between. The CDR3 is 13 amino acids. The CDR3 DNA sequence: TGTGCCAGCAGTTTAGGCCCTCCCTACGAGCAGTACTTC. It encodes CASSLGPPYEQYF.

CDR3 region: CASSLALTPGTQYF. In DNA form, the CDR3 reads TGTGCCAGCAGCTTGGCCCTCACTCCTGGGACCCAGTACTTC. The chain is built from TRBV5-4 and TRBJ2-5; D not resolved. Germline V CDR1 and CDR2: SGHNT, YYREEE (reference sequence). With 0 bases removed from V and 7 bases from J, the gap between germline ends came to 13 bases. The CDR3 totals 14 residues.

This clonotype has only a few counts. V is TRBV11-2 and J is TRBJ2-5, with a tentative D call TRBD1 (5 bases). CDR1 is SGHAT, CDR2 FQNNGV, per germline. V lost 3 bases and J lost 3, with 11 bases in between. The CDR3 is made up of 14 amino acids. The CDR3 DNA reads as TGTGCCAGCAGCTTGGGTGGGGCCAAAGAGACCCAGTACTTC. It translates to CASSLGGAKETQYF.

The chain is built from TRBV20-1 and TRBJ2-3; D gene uncertain. The CDR3 consists of 16 residues. The V gene's germline CDR1 is DFQATT and CDR2 SNEGSKA (reference sequence). Between the trimmed V and J ends, which lost 3 bases and 0 bases, there was a span of 16 bases. CDR3 region: CSASENPGSSTDTQYF. DNA of the CDR3: TGCAGTGCTAGTGAAAACCCGGGCAGTAGCACAGATACGCAGTATTTT.

V and J are TRBV12-3 or TRBV12-4 and TRBJ2-1; D is undetermined. V was pared by 4 bases and J by 4 bases, with 11 bases between. CDR3 size: 14 residues. CDR3 sequence reads: CASSSSLKYNEQFF. The CDR3 nucleotides are TGTGCCAGCAGTTCCTCACTAAAATACAATGAGCAGTTCTTC.

This clonotype was recorded at least ten times. This chain links TRBV12-3 or TRBV12-4 with TRBJ1-6; 8 nucleotides match TRBD1. This CDR3 region has 16 residues. The ends lost 3 bases at V and 8 bases at J; junction bases unmatched: 9. This CDR3 is CASSLRAGGADSPLHF. CDR3 nucleotide sequence: TGTGCCAGCAGTTTGAGGGCAGGGGGCGCTGATTCACCCCTCCACTTT.

Many counts were recorded for this clonotype. The rearrangement links TRBV28 to TRBJ2-7; D gene ambiguous. This CDR3 spans 13 amino acids. V lost 8 bases and J 0 bases, leaving 11 bases between the germline ends. Germline V CDR1 and CDR2: MDHEN, SYDVKM. CDR3 DNA: TGTGCCAGCGAGAGTCCCTTCTCCTACGAGCAGTACTTC. Protein product: CASESPFSYEQYF. Based on the CDR3 plus reference TRBV28 and TRBJ2-7, the full variable domain is DVKVTQSSRYLVKRTGEKVFLECVQDMDHENMFWYRQDPGLGLRLIYFSYDVKMKEKGDIPEGYSVSREKKERFSLILESASTNQTSMYLCASESPFSYEQYFGPGTRLTVT.

Ten or more counts support this clonotype. V is TRBV3-1 and J is TRBJ2-6; D possibly corresponds to TRBD2 (5 bases). The germline V and J ends were trimmed by 3 bases and 1 base, with 7 bases remaining between them. Germline lookup yields CDR1 LGHDT and CDR2 YNNKEL (reference sequence). The CDR3 totals 15 residues. The CDR3 here is CASSHRGSGANVLTF. The DNA of the CDR3 is TGTGCCAGCAGCCACCGAGGGTCTGGGGCCAACGTCCTGACTTTC.

This clonotype was seen at least ten times. The junction shows a germline mismatch at one end, possibly a read error. The rearrangement links TRBV5-1 to TRBJ2-3, with D hard to call. Germline CDR1 SGHRS, CDR2 YFSETQ. This CDR3 is built from 13 residues. The CDR3 DNA sequence: TGTGCCAGCAGTTTAGCTTCCACAGATACGCAGTATTTT. Amino acid sequence: CASSLASTDTQYF.

This clonotype was seen a few times. The junction departs from germline at one end; a sequencing error may be responsible. CDR3 loop: CSIDVGRETQYF. CDR3 nucleotides: TGCAGCATTGACGTGGGCAGAGAGACCCAGTACTTC. The chain uses TRBV29-1 and TRBJ2-5; D gene ambiguous. Per the germline V gene, CDR1 is SQVTM and CDR2 is ANQGSEA. The CDR3 loop spans 12 amino acids.